The entry below describes one TCR beta chain. The antigen remains unidentified. This sample's time point: week 35, safety follow-up. A 20-mer mutant IDH1 peptide at 300 ug was injected subcutaneously with topical imiquimod. This sample was taken from a study of a mutant IDH1 vaccine in newly diagnosed glioma. Study-wide background: First vaccine doses came 4-6 weeks after radiotherapy alone, or with temozolomide cycles.

V lost 6 bases and J lost 4; bases outside the gene matches: 6. This CDR3 region has 13 residues. Germline CDR1 reads SGHRS; CDR2 reads YFSETQ. Clones were sequenced by immunoSEQ multiplex PCR, and TCRdb holds only the in-frame ones, with some missing. The sample yields 60,000 or so clones, 80% to 90% seen once. The sequence derives from a man younger than 40 with glioma. This sequence joins TRBV5-1 and TRBJ1-1, with TRBD1 matching 7 bases. Sequencing used PBMCs, obtained from a glioma patient whose treatment included an IDH1 peptide vaccine. CDR3 region: CASTTQGVTEAFF. The CDR3 DNA reads as TGCGCCAGCACAACTCAGGGGGTCACTGAAGCTTTCTTT. Full variable domain (remainder filled in from reference TRBV5-1 and TRBJ1-1): KAGVTQTPRYLIKTRGQQVTLSCSPISGHRSVSWYQQTPGQGLQFLFEYFSETQRNKGNFPGRFSGRQFSNSRSEMNVSTLELGDSALYLCASTTQGVTEAFFGQGTRLTVV.